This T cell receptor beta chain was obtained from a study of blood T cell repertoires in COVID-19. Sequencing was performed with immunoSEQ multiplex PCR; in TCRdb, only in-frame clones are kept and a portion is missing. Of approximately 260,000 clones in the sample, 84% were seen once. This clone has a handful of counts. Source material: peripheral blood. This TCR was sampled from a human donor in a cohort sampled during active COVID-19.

Here the CDR3 reads CASSLVSHSPYGYTF. The CDR3 DNA is TGCGCCAGCAGCTTGGTTTCCCACAGCCCCTATGGCTACACCTTC. The chain links TRBV5-1 to TRBJ1-2; no clear D gene. Per the germline V gene, CDR1 is SGHRS and CDR2 is YFSETQ. Trimming pared 0 bases from V and 4 bases from J, leaving 13 bases between. There are 15 residues in the CDR3.